The next 19 T cell receptor beta chains were all read from a single sample in a study of tumor-infiltrating lymphocytes in localized non-small cell lung cancer. This table comes from immunoSEQ multiplex PCR, and its TCRdb copy is limited to in-frame clones, with some not included. Among over 10,000 clones listed, about 70% were seen once. The material sequenced was uninvolved lung tissue not adjacent to the tumor. All receptors derive from a human donor with non-small cell lung cancer.

The chain has TRBV7-2 and TRBJ1-1; no clear D gene. The CDR3 totals 14 residues. V was clipped by 4 bases and J by 4 bases, with 13 bases between them. Per germline, CDR1 SGHTA and CDR2 FQGNSA. CDR3 in amino acids: CASSSPTPFTEAFF. Written as DNA, the CDR3 is TGTGCCAGCAGCTCACCGACCCCCTTCACTGAAGCTTTCTTT.

The V gene is TRBV5-5, the J gene TRBJ1-2; D might be TRBD1 (6 bases). V was clipped by 2 bases and J by 4 bases, with 12 bases between them. Per germline, CDR1 SGHKS and CDR2 YYEKEE (reference sequence). The CDR3 is made up of 14 amino acids. The CDR3 bases are TGTGCCAGCAGCTTTAATACAGGGAGCTATGGCTACACCTTC. Residues: CASSFNTGSYGYTF.

This chain uses TRBV9 with TRBJ2-7; weak D call: TRBD1 (5 bases). The CDR3 has 13 residues. Germline V lookup: CDR1 SGDLS, CDR2 YYNGEE. V was trimmed by 2 bases and J by 4 bases, leaving 10 bases between them. The CDR3 region has the DNA TGTGCCAGCAGCGTGGACACCTCTTACGAGCAGTACTTC. Its translation is CASSVDTSYEQYF. Full variable domain (remainder filled in from reference TRBV9 and TRBJ2-7): DSGVTQTPKHLITATGQRVTLRCSPRSGDLSVYWYQQSLDQGLQFLIQYYNGEERAKGNILERFSAQQFPDLHSELNLSSLELGDSALYFCASSVDTSYEQYFGPGTRLTVT.

The rearrangement uses TRBV4-1 and TRBJ1-4; 10 bases agree with TRBD1. The CDR3 contains 17 residues. Germline CDR1 reads MGHRA; CDR2 reads YSYEKL. V trimming: 0 bases; J trimming: 7 bases; junction bases outside the gene matches: 8. The chain's CDR3 is CASSQEGRTGGFEKLFF. The DNA of the CDR3 is TGCGCCAGCAGCCAAGAAGGGAGGACAGGGGGTTTTGAAAAACTGTTTTTT.

This clone was seen more than once but under ten times. The genes are TRBV11-2 and TRBJ1-3; D is unclear. CDR3 length equals 16 residues. Germline-derived CDR1 and CDR2 are SGHAT and FQNNGV. V was pared by 1 base and J by 0 bases, with 10 bases between. The CDR3 bases are TGTGCCAGCAGCTTAGCAGACACTGACTCTGGAAACACCATATATTTT. It is translated as CASSLADTDSGNTIYF.

The genes are TRBV11-3 and TRBJ2-1; 11 bases are shared with TRBD2. J was trimmed by 6 bases and V by 1 base; bases with no gene match: 2. The CDR3 sequence is 15 residues long. The germline V gene has CDR1 SGHNT and CDR2 YENEEA. The DNA for the CDR3 is TGTGCCAGCAGCTTAGGTCTAGCGGGAGGCAATGAGCAGTTCTTC. Residues: CASSLGLAGGNEQFF.

The V gene is TRBV27, the J gene TRBJ1-2, with no clear D. Trimming pared 0 bases from V and 6 bases from J, leaving 14 bases between. This CDR3 has 15 amino acids. Germline-derived CDR1 and CDR2 are MNHEY and SMNVEV (reference sequence). This CDR3 reads CASSLSIRRADGYTF. The DNA of the CDR3 is TGTGCCAGCAGTTTATCGATCAGGAGGGCAGATGGCTACACCTTC.

The rearrangement joins TRBV5-4 to TRBJ1-2; D is perhaps TRBD1 (6 bases). Germline V lookup: CDR1 SGHNT, CDR2 YYREEE (reference sequence). V lost 7 bases to trimming and J lost 5 bases, with 21 bases between them. The CDR3 is 15 amino acids. This CDR3 reads CASLPVTGGGYGYTF. The CDR3 DNA sequence: TGTGCCAGCCTCCCCGTTACCGGAGGGGGTTATGGCTACACCTTC.

This clone showed up just once. V gene TRBV13 combines with J gene TRBJ2-7; 9 nucleotides agree with TRBD1. The V gene's germline CDR1 is PRHDT and CDR2 FYEKMQ (reference sequence). V lost 5 bases to trimming and J lost 0 bases; unmatched junction nucleotides: 2. This CDR3 is 14 amino acids long. CDR3 residues: CASSRDRVSYEQYF. The CDR3 bases are TGTGCCAGCAGCCGGGACAGGGTCTCCTACGAGCAGTACTTC. Full variable domain (rest looked up from reference TRBV13 and TRBJ2-7): AAGVIQSPRHLIKEKRETATLKCYPIPRHDTVYWYQQGPGQDPQFLISFYEKMQSDKGSIPDRFSAQQFSDYHSELNMSSLELGDSALYFCASSRDRVSYEQYFGPGTRLTVT.

V and J are TRBV5-4 and TRBJ2-5, with 7 bases fitting TRBD2. After removal of 2 bases from V and 2 bases from J, the junction contained 3 bases not matched to a gene. Looked up from germline, CDR1 is SGHNT and CDR2 is YYREEE (reference sequence). The CDR3 is 14 residues long. The CDR3 protein is CASSFQGGQETQYF. In nucleotides, the CDR3 is TGTGCCAGCAGCTTTCAGGGAGGGCAAGAGACCCAGTACTTC. Drawing the rest from reference TRBV5-4 and TRBJ2-5, the complete variable domain is ETGVTQSPTHLIKTRGQQVTLRCSSQSGHNTVSWYQQALGQGPQFIFQYYREEENGRGNFPPRFSGLQFPNYSSELNVNALELDDSALYLCASSFQGGQETQYFGPGTRLLVL.

The rearrangement uses TRBV9 and TRBJ2-7; tentative D call: TRBD2 (6 bases). V shed 3 bases and J shed 6 bases, with 13 bases lying between them. The CDR3 is made up of 13 amino acids. Germline CDR1 is SGDLS and CDR2 is YYNGEE. The DNA of the CDR3 is TGTGCCAGCAGCGAGGCGGGGTTGAGCGAGCAGTACTTC. Residues: CASSEAGLSEQYF. The full variable domain, completed using reference TRBV9 and TRBJ2-7, is DSGVTQTPKHLITATGQRVTLRCSPRSGDLSVYWYQQSLDQGLQFLIQYYNGEERAKGNILERFSAQQFPDLHSELNLSSLELGDSALYFCASSEAGLSEQYFGPGTRLTVT.

This sequence joins TRBV27 and TRBJ2-7, with 12 positions matching TRBD1. The V gene end was trimmed by 6 bases and the J gene end by 7 bases; junction bases not matched to a gene: 13. From germline, CDR1 is MNHEY and CDR2 SMNVEV (reference sequence). The CDR3 has 16 residues. The CDR3 spells CASSPTRDRGLREQYF. The CDR3 DNA is TGTGCCAGCAGCCCAACCCGGGACAGGGGGCTCCGGGAGCAGTACTTC.

This chain joins TRBV30 and TRBJ2-2; TRBD2 might be the D (5 bases). Between the trimmed V and J ends, which lost 3 bases and 0 bases, there was a span of 11 bases. CDR3 size: 15 residues. CDR1 and CDR2 (germline): GTSNPN, SVGIG (reference sequence). The CDR3 nucleotides are TGTGCCTGGAGCCCGGGATATCCGAACACCGGGGAGCTGTTTTTT. It encodes CAWSPGYPNTGELFF.

This rearrangement joins TRBV6-5 to TRBJ2-7, with 9 bases lining up with TRBD1. Per germline, CDR1 MNHEY and CDR2 SVGAGI. This CDR3 is 15 amino acids long. V dropped 2 bases and J dropped 2; count of bases not matched to a gene: 4. The CDR3 here is CASSYGQGSTYEQYF. In DNA, the CDR3 is TGTGCCAGCAGTTACGGACAGGGGAGCACCTACGAGCAGTACTTC.

This clone was counted only a few times. The chain carries TRBV11-3 and TRBJ2-7, with 7 bases fitting TRBD1. Germline V CDR1 and CDR2: SGHNT, YENEEA. The ends lost 2 bases at V and 6 bases at J; junction bases unmatched: 4. CDR3 length: 13 amino acids. The CDR3 is CASSLTGEGEQYF. CDR3 in DNA: TGTGCCAGCAGCTTAACAGGGGAAGGCGAGCAGTACTTC. The full variable domain, in which reference TRBV11-3 and TRBJ2-7 provide the parts outside the CDR3, is EAGVVQSPRYKIIEKKQPVAFWCNPISGHNTLYWYLQNLGQGPELLIRYENEEAVDDSQLPKDRFSAERLKGVDSTLKIQPAELGDSAVYLCASSLTGEGEQYFGPGTRLTVT.

The CDR3 DNA is TGCGCCAGCAGCGAAGGGACTAGCGGAATGAATGAGCAGTTCTTC. It translates to CASSEGTSGMNEQFF. The chain employs TRBV5-1 and TRBJ2-1; TRBD2 matches at 11 bases. This CDR3 comprises 15 residues. V lost 4 bases to trimming and J lost 7 bases; unmatched junction nucleotides: 7. The germline V gene encodes CDR1 SGHRS and CDR2 YFSETQ.

The gene calls are TRBV19 and TRBJ2-1, with D perhaps TRBD2 (6 bases). Germline CDR1 reads LNHDA; CDR2 reads SQIVND (reference sequence). V was shortened by 4 bases and J by 4 bases, with 11 bases between the two germline ends. The CDR3 extends over 14 amino acids. CDR3 sequence: CASSTSGVYNEQFF. CDR3 bases: TGTGCCAGTAGTACTTCGGGAGTGTACAATGAGCAGTTCTTC.

The chain joins TRBV10-3 to TRBJ2-7; no clear D gene. V was pared by 10 bases and J by 3 bases, with 13 bases between. Looked up from germline, CDR1 is ENHRY and CDR2 is SYGVKD. CDR3 length: 12 residues. CDR3 nucleotides: TGTGCCACGCGGTTTGGAGACTACGAGCAGTACTTC. Translated: CATRFGDYEQYF.

The chain recombines TRBV4-3 with TRBJ2-6, with TRBD1 matching over 7 bases. The CDR3 sequence is 16 residues long. With V trimmed by 1 base and J by 0 bases, 0 bases remained unmatched. Germline V gives CDR1 LGHNA, CDR2 YSLEER. The CDR3 DNA sequence: TGCGCCAGCAGCCAAGGGACAGGCTCTGGGGCCAACGTCCTGACTTTC. Residues: CASSQGTGSGANVLTF.